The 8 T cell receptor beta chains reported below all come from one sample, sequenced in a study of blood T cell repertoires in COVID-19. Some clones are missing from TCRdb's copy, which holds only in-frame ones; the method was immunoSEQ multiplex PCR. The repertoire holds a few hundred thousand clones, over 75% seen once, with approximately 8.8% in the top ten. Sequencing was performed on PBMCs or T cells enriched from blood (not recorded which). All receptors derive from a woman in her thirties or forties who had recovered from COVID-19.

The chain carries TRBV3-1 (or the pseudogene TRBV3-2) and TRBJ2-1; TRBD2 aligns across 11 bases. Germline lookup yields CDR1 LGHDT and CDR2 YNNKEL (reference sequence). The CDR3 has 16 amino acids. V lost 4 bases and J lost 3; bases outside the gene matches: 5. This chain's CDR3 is CASSPGTSGDYNEQFF. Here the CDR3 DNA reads TGTGCCAGCAGCCCCGGGACTAGCGGAGACTACAATGAGCAGTTCTTC.

The CDR3 loop is CASSWKTGPEQYF. CDR3 DNA: TGTGCCAGCAGCTGGAAGACAGGGCCCGAGCAGTACTTC. J is TRBJ2-7 and V is TRBV5-6; 7 bases are shared with TRBD1. Germline trimming cut 3 bases from V and 6 bases from J; bases unmatched to any gene: 6. Looked up from germline, CDR1 is SGHDT and CDR2 is YYEEEE. This CDR3 has 13 amino acids.

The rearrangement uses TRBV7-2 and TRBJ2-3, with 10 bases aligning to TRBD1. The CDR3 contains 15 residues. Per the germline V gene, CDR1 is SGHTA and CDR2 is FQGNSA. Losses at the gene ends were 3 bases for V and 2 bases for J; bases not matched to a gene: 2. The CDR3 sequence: CASSFDRGLTDTQYF. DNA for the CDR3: TGTGCCAGCAGCTTTGACAGGGGGCTCACAGATACGCAGTATTTT.

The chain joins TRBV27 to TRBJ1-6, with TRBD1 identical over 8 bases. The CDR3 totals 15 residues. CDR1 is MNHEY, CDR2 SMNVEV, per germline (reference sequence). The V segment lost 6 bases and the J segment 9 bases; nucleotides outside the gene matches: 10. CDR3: CASRLQGANISPLHF. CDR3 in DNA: TGTGCCAGCAGGCTTCAGGGGGCGAATATTTCACCCCTCCACTTT.

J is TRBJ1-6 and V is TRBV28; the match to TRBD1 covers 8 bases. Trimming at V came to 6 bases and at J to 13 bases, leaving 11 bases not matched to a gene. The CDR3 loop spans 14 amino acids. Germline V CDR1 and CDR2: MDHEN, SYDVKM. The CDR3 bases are TGTGCCAGCAGCCGACAGGGGAGGGTACTCCCCCTCCACTTT. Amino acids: CASSRQGRVLPLHF.

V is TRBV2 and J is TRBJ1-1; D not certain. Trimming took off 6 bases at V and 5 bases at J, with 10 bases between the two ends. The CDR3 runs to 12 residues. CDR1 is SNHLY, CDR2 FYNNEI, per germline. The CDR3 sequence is CASSLSRTEAFF. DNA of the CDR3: TGTGCCAGCAGCCTCTCGAGGACTGAAGCTTTCTTT.

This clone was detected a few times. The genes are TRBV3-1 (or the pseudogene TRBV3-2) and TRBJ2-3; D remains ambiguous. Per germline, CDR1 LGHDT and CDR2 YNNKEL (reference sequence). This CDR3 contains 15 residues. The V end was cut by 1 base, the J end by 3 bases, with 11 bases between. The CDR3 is CASSQGSKVTDTQYF. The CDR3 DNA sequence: TGTGCCAGCAGCCAAGGTAGTAAAGTTACAGATACGCAGTATTTT.

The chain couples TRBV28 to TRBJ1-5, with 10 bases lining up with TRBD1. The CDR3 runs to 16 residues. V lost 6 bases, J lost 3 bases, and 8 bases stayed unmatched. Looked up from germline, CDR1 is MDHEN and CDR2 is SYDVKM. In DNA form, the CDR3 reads TGTGCCAGCAGCCCTCGGGACAGGGGACTCAATCAGCCCCAGCATTTT. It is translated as CASSPRDRGLNQPQHF. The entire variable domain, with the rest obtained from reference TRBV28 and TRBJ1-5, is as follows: DVKVTQSSRYLVKRTGEKVFLECVQDMDHENMFWYRQDPGLGLRLIYFSYDVKMKEKGDIPEGYSVSREKKERFSLILESASTNQTSMYLCASSPRDRGLNQPQHFGDGTRLSIL.